This T cell receptor beta chain was obtained from a study of patients and donors after allogeneic stem cell transplantation. V was pared by 9 bases and J by 3 bases, with 20 bases between. Germline V gene sequence: CDR1 KGHDR, CDR2 SFDVKD. CDR3 length: 16 residues. TCRdb ran MiXCR on the RT-PCR reads and lists one entry per CDR3 protein. The data show roughly 230,000 distinct CDR3 sequences, 14% seen once. This clonotype was observed many times. This TCR was sampled from a human donor who was either an allogeneic HSCT recipient or a stem cell or donor lymphocyte infusion donor (not recorded which). It is not recorded whose cells these are; they may come from a transplant donor. The sample was blood, either unsorted or a sorted T cell fraction (not recorded which). The chain combines TRBV24-1 with TRBJ2-1, with a possible D match to TRBD1 (6 bases). CDR3 sequence: CATEPTDSSFYNEQFF. DNA for the CDR3: TGTGCCACCGAACCAACGGACAGCAGCTTCTACAATGAGCAGTTCTTC.